This is a list of T cell receptor beta chains from one sample in a study of long-term antiretroviral therapy in people with HIV. Clones were sequenced by immunoSEQ multiplex PCR, and TCRdb holds only the in-frame ones, with some missing. The sample gives more than 20,000 clones, about 88% of which show up once; roughly 3.5% is in the top ten. Sequenced here: unsorted PBMCs, sampled 1.9 years after starting antiretroviral therapy. The receptor source for this set is a woman aged 30 to 39 with HIV. CDR3s include the opening cysteine and the closing phenylalanine or tryptophan. The D gene is left open where the match is weak. Some rows mark clone size as missing; the rest say once, few, many or name a class of expanded clone.

j_gene	v_gene	d_gene	abundance	CDR3aa	CDR3nt
TRBJ1-2	TRBV19	NA	NA	CASSFPKDSIYYGYTF	TGTGCCAGTAGTTTTCCTAAGGACAGCATTTACTATGGCTACACCTTC
TRBJ1-2	TRBV14	NA	NA	CASSQIGIYGYTF	TGTGCCAGCAGCCAAATCGGCATCTATGGCTACACCTTC
TRBJ2-1	TRBV4-2	NA	NA	CASSQVISEPGTYNEQFF	TGTGCCAGCAGCCAAGTTATCTCTGAGCCAGGGACATACAATGAGCAGTTCTTC
TRBJ2-7	TRBV6-1	NA	NA	CASRVTQNYEQYF	TGTGCCAGCAGGGTGACACAAAACTACGAGCAGTACTTC
TRBJ1-2	TRBV6-5	NA	NA	CASSTDGWGAYGYTF	TGTGCCAGCAGTACGGACGGATGGGGGGCCTATGGCTACACCTTC
TRBJ2-3	TRBV4-1	NA	NA	CASSQVFRWDTQYF	TGCGCCAGCAGCCAAGTTTTCAGGTGGGATACGCAGTATTTT
TRBJ2-2	TRBV5-1	NA	NA	CASSLRESGELFF	TGCGCCAGCAGCCTCCGGGAGTCCGGGGAGCTGTTTTTT
TRBJ2-7	TRBV14	NA	NA	CASSHTHPRQSSYEQYF	TGTGCCAGCAGCCATACCCACCCCAGGCAAAGCTCCTACGAGCAGTACTTC
TRBJ2-2	TRBV9	TRBD1	NA	CASSVGTGLYTGELFF	TGTGCCAGCAGCGTCGGGACAGGACTTTACACCGGGGAGCTGTTTTTT
TRBJ2-5	TRBV27	NA	NA	CASSLLVSGETQYF	TGTGCCAGCAGTTTATTGGTCTCTGGAGAGACCCAGTACTTC
TRBJ2-6	TRBV6-1	NA	NA	CASRRSGANVLTF	TGTGCCAGCAGAAGATCTGGGGCCAACGTCCTGACTTTC
TRBJ1-6	TRBV18	NA	NA	CASSPRGSPLHF	TGTGCCAGCTCACCGAGGGGTTCACCCCTCCACTTT
TRBJ2-3	TRBV9	TRBD1	NA	CASSVVGTATDTQYF	TGTGCCAGCAGCGTAGTGGGGACAGCCACAGATACGCAGTATTTT
TRBJ1-2	TRBV19	TRBD1	few	CASSIHKTGGGNYGYTF	TGTGCCAGTAGTATACATAAAACAGGGGGCGGTAACTATGGCTACACCTTC
TRBJ2-4	TRBV30	NA	NA	CAWSNFGGDIQYF	TGTGCCTGGAGTAACTTTGGGGGAGACATTCAGTACTTC
TRBJ1-6	TRBV6-5	TRBD1	NA	CASSRGRESPLHF	TGTGCCAGCAGCAGGGGGCGAGAATCACCCCTCCACTTT
TRBJ1-3	TRBV7-9	NA	NA	CASSVPWGRTGNTIYF	TGTGCCAGCAGCGTGCCCTGGGGAAGGACTGGAAACACCATATATTTT
TRBJ1-5	TRBV11-2	TRBD1	NA	CASSLDRGDQPQHF	TGTGCCAGCAGCTTAGACAGGGGGGACCAGCCCCAGCATTTT
TRBJ2-2	TRBV5-4	TRBD2	once	CATGPTSGYTGELFF	TGTGCCACCGGACCCACTAGCGGATACACCGGGGAGCTGTTTTTT
TRBJ1-1	TRBV11-2	NA	NA	CASSLVTVRDTEAFF	TGTGCCAGCAGCTTAGTAACAGTCCGGGACACTGAAGCTTTCTTT
TRBJ1-2	TRBV5-1	TRBD1	NA	CASSIGTGGYGYTF	TGCGCCAGCAGCATCGGGACAGGGGGCTATGGCTACACCTTC
TRBJ2-2	TRBV6-6	NA	NA	CASSQALGTNTGELFF	TGTGCCAGCAGTCAGGCTCTGGGTACGAACACCGGGGAGCTGTTTTTT
TRBJ1-2	TRBV6-1	NA	few	CASSEQEINGYTF	TGTGCCAGCAGTGAGCAAGAAATCAACGGCTACACCTTC
TRBJ1-5	TRBV5-8	NA	NA	CASSLGFQPQHF	TGTGCCAGCAGCTTGGGTTTTCAGCCCCAGCATTTT
TRBJ1-1	TRBV5-1	TRBD1	NA	CASSRDREEAEAFF	TGCGCCAGCAGCCGCGACAGGGAAGAGGCTGAAGCTTTCTTT
TRBJ1-1	TRBV15	TRBD1	NA	CATSRDETGGLEAFF	TGTGCCACCAGCAGAGATGAGACAGGGGGCCTTGAAGCTTTCTTT
TRBJ1-5	TRBV6-5	TRBD1	NA	CASGDRGNQPQHF	TGTGCCAGCGGGGACAGGGGCAATCAGCCCCAGCATTTT
TRBJ1-2	TRBV29-1	TRBD1	NA	CSVSDRESYYGYTF	TGCAGCGTTTCGGACAGGGAGTCTTACTATGGCTACACCTTC
TRBJ2-1	TRBV27	TRBD2	NA	CASARGASNEQFF	TGTGCCAGCGCGCGGGGGGCAAGCAATGAGCAGTTCTTC
TRBJ2-2	TRBV29-1	TRBD1	NA	CSVLGQGGNTGELFF	TGCAGCGTCCTTGGACAGGGAGGGAACACCGGGGAGCTGTTTTTT
TRBJ1-5	TRBV5-1	NA	NA	CASSWGEGGNQPQHF	TGCGCCAGCAGCTGGGGGGAGGGGGGTAATCAGCCCCAGCATTTT
TRBJ1-5	TRBV30	NA	once	CAWTQNNQPQHF	TGTGCCTGGACACAAAATAATCAGCCCCAGCATTTT
TRBJ1-1	TRBV28	NA	once	CASSFGSYTEAFF	TGTGCCAGCAGTTTCGGCAGTTACACTGAAGCTTTCTTT
TRBJ1-2	TRBV25-1	NA	NA	CASSRQNYGYTF	TGTGCCAGCAGCAGGCAGAACTATGGCTACACCTTC
TRBJ2-1	TRBV5-6	TRBD2	NA	CASSFSGGDLDYNEQFF	TGTGCCAGCAGCTTTAGCGGGGGGGACCTCGACTACAATGAGCAGTTCTTC
TRBJ1-1	TRBV4-1	NA	NA	CASSQRSETVRTEAFF	TGCGCCAGCAGCCAAAGATCGGAGACAGTTCGAACTGAAGCTTTCTTT
TRBJ1-6	TRBV5-1	NA	few	CASRLLDSYNSPLHF	TGCGCCAGCCGGCTGCTCGACTCCTATAATTCACCCCTCCACTTT
TRBJ1-4	TRBV7-9	NA	NA	CASSLGVEKLFF	TGTGCCAGCAGCTTAGGCGTTGAAAAACTGTTTTTT
TRBJ2-7	TRBV28	NA	NA	CASSPGGVTYEQYF	TGTGCCAGCAGTCCGGGCGGCGTAACCTACGAGCAGTACTTC
TRBJ2-3	TRBV5-1	NA	NA	CASSPPPTGPSTDTQYF	TGCGCCAGCAGCCCGCCTCCGACAGGACCTAGCACAGATACGCAGTATTTT
TRBJ2-4	TRBV10-3	NA	NA	CAISEQGAKNIQYF	TGTGCCATCAGTGAGCAGGGGGCCAAAAACATTCAGTACTTC
TRBJ1-2	TRBV6-1	NA	few	CASSDLEVYGYTF	TGTGCCAGCAGTGATTTGGAAGTCTATGGCTACACCTTC
TRBJ1-1	TRBV7-6	NA	NA	CASRGGRTTEAFF	TGTGCCAGCAGGGGGGGACGGACTACTGAAGCTTTCTTT
TRBJ2-6	TRBV5-6	NA	NA	CASSPTGLEAGANVLTF	TGTGCCAGCAGCCCCACAGGGCTAGAGGCTGGGGCCAACGTCCTGACTTTC
TRBJ1-1	TRBV6-5	NA	NA	CASSYSGSMNTEAFF	TGTGCCAGCAGTTACTCGGGCAGTATGAACACTGAAGCTTTCTTT
TRBJ2-1	TRBV30	TRBD2	once	CAWSGGLAGGHEQFF	TGTGCCTGGAGTGGTGGGCTAGCGGGGGGGCATGAGCAGTTCTTC
TRBJ2-1	TRBV6-1	TRBD2	NA	CASSGERGGNEQFF	TGTGCCAGCAGTGGTGAGCGGGGGGGGAATGAGCAGTTCTTC
TRBJ1-5	TRBV15	NA	few	CATSLNSNQPQHF	TGTGCCACCAGCCTTAATAGCAATCAGCCCCAGCATTTT
TRBJ2-4	TRBV4-2	NA	NA	CASSQTKEGIQYF	TGTGCCAGCAGCCAAACCAAGGAGGGCATTCAGTACTTC
TRBJ2-3	TRBV5-6	NA	NA	CASSGFKGPDTQYF	TGTGCCAGCAGCGGGTTTAAGGGGCCAGATACGCAGTATTTT
TRBJ2-3	TRBV11-2	TRBD1	NA	CASSSWTGDADTQYF	TGTGCCAGCAGCTCGTGGACAGGGGACGCGGATACGCAGTATTTT
TRBJ1-5	TRBV7-6	NA	few	CASSQKNQPQHF	TGTGCCAGCAGTCAAAAGAATCAGCCCCAGCATTTT
TRBJ1-4	TRBV6-1	NA	NA	CATSPRVNEKLFF	TGTGCCACTTCGCCTAGGGTGAATGAAAAACTGTTTTTT
TRBJ2-5	TRBV7-9	NA	NA	CASNGRVGAQETQYF	TGTGCCAGCAATGGCCGAGTGGGGGCCCAAGAGACCCAGTACTTC
TRBJ1-5	TRBV5-8	NA	NA	CASSAISGGNQPQHF	TGTGCCAGCAGCGCAATCTCAGGGGGCAATCAGCCCCAGCATTTT
TRBJ2-6	TRBV4-1	NA	NA	CASSQDLAGAASGANVLTF	TGCGCCAGCAGCCAAGATTTGGCGGGGGCAGCTTCAGGGGCCAACGTCCTGACTTTC
TRBJ1-3	TRBV4-2	NA	NA	CASSQVGKGEFSGNTIYF	TGTGCCAGCAGCCAAGTTGGAAAGGGGGAATTCTCTGGAAACACCATATATTTT
TRBJ2-3	TRBV7-9	NA	NA	CASIVAGDLGDTQYF	TGTGCCAGCATCGTGGCAGGGGACCTCGGAGATACGCAGTATTTT
TRBJ2-4	TRBV18	NA	NA	CASSHAGAKNIQYF	TGTGCCAGCTCGCATGCCGGAGCCAAAAACATTCAGTACTTC